This T cell receptor (beta chain) was identified during a study of shared clonotypes between healthy human individuals. Background on the study: In total, the donors were a couple of women and a few men aged 18 to 49. Study-level findings and limits: The sole specimen, blood, was sampled, and tissue repertoires likely differ.

All donors were healthy HIV-negative adults lacking recent acute infections or vaccinations. On this clone itself: Its specificity is unknown.

Data came from immunoSEQ multiplex PCR; TCRdb stores just in-frame clones and leaves some out. Among a few hundred thousand clones listed, 75% to 80% were seen once. Sequenced sample: PBMCs. This receptor was identified in a woman aged 40-49 years in good health. Some clones in this sample may be carry-over from other donors' samples.

CDR3 sequence: CASSRETGGGLGEKLFF. The CDR3 nucleotides are TGCGCCAGCAGCCGAGAGACAGGGGGCGGGTTGGGTGAAAAACTGTTTTTT. V and J are TRBV4-3 and TRBJ1-4; TRBD1 matches at 10 bases. CDR1 is LGHNA, CDR2 YSLEER, per germline. This CDR3 has 17 amino acids. Unmatched junction bases numbered 12, after V lost 4 bases and J lost 7 bases.